Below are 14 T cell receptor beta chains sequenced from a single sample in a study of spatial heterogeneity in lung cancer. TCRdb re-called the 5' RACE reads through MiXCR, storing one row per CDR3 protein. In the table there are more than 40,000 distinct CDR3 sequences, approximately 22% of which are singletons. Stated time point: blood at routine non-recurrence follow-up after resection. Sequenced material: PBMCs, taken at follow-up. These receptors were taken from a female donor with early-stage non-small cell lung cancer.

This clonotype was detected many times. The gene calls are TRBV29-1 and TRBJ1-5; weak D call: TRBD1 (6 bases). V gave up 6 bases and J gave up 0 bases, with 15 bases separating them. The germline CDR1 and CDR2 sequences are SQVTM and ANQGSEA. This CDR3 spans 15 amino acids. CDR3 protein: CSVVEGDYSNQPQHF. Here the CDR3 DNA reads TGCAGCGTCGTCGAGGGGGATTATAGCAATCAGCCCCAGCATTTT.

The CDR3: CASSQSTAMNTEAFF. CDR3 nucleotide sequence: TGTGCCAGCAGTCAATCAACAGCGATGAACACTGAAGCTTTCTTT. The chain has TRBV12-3 or TRBV12-4 and TRBJ1-1, with no clear D. The V end lost 5 bases, the J end lost 0 bases, and 13 bases lay between the germline ends. The CDR3 length is 15 residues.

This clonotype was detected a few times. V and J are TRBV20-1 and TRBJ1-1; D unresolved. The CDR3 loop spans 12 amino acids. CDR1 and CDR2 (germline): DFQATT, SNEGSKA (reference sequence). The CDR3 loop reads CSASTPNTEAFF. The DNA of the CDR3 is TGCAGCGCCAGTACCCCGAACACTGAAGCTTTCTTT.

The chain joins TRBV29-1 to TRBJ2-5, with 8 bases identical to TRBD2. The V gene end was trimmed by 6 bases and the J gene end by 0 bases; junction bases not matched to a gene: 3. Germline V gene data show CDR1 as SQVTM and CDR2 as ANQGSEA. This CDR3 has 13 residues. The CDR3 loop reads CSVAAGDQETQYF. In DNA, the CDR3 is TGCAGCGTGGCAGCGGGAGACCAAGAGACCCAGTACTTC.

This chain connects TRBV7-9 to TRBJ2-1; D may match TRBD1 or TRBD2 (7 bases each). This CDR3 spans 16 amino acids. The V end was cut by 5 bases, the J end by 6 bases, with 20 bases between. Germline lookup yields CDR1 SEHNR and CDR2 FQNEAQ (reference sequence). The chain's CDR3 is CASSARRGGNSNEQFF. CDR3 bases: TGTGCCAGCAGCGCCCGCAGGGGGGGAAATAGCAATGAGCAGTTCTTC. Full variable domain (remainder filled in from reference TRBV7-9 and TRBJ2-1): DTGVSQNPRHKITKRGQNVTFRCDPISEHNRLYWYRQTLGQGPEFLTYFQNEAQLEKSRLLSDRFSAERPKGSFSTLEIQRTEQGDSAMYLCASSARRGGNSNEQFFGPGTRLTVL.

Only a few counts were recorded for this clonotype. This rearrangement joins TRBV5-5 to TRBJ2-7, with D possibly being TRBD2 (6 bases). This CDR3 is 13 amino acids long. The V gene's germline CDR1 is SGHKS and CDR2 YYEKEE (reference sequence). V was shortened by 4 bases and J by 3 bases, with 11 bases between the two germline ends. The CDR3 protein is CASSAGGYYEQYF. CDR3 DNA sequence: TGTGCCAGCAGCGCCGGGGGTTACTACGAGCAGTACTTC.

This clonotype turned up a few times. V usage is TRBV11-3 and J usage is TRBJ2-1; 9 bases line up with TRBD2. Germline V gene lookup returns CDR1 SGHNT and CDR2 YENEEA. V lost 5 bases and J lost 9; bases outside the gene matches: 17. CDR3 length equals 17 residues. CDR3 nucleotides: TGTGCCAGCAGCCCATCGGTGGGCGGGGGGGCTGTCGGTGAGCAGTTCTTC. Amino acid sequence: CASSPSVGGGAVGEQFF.

This clonotype was counted ten times or more. The rearrangement joins TRBV9 to TRBJ2-1; TRBD2 matches at 13 bases. Germline V gene data show CDR1 as SGDLS and CDR2 as YYNGEE. The CDR3 length is 15 residues. Germline trimming cut 3 bases from V and 6 bases from J; bases unmatched to any gene: 3. This chain's CDR3 is CASSGRLAGGNEQFF. In nucleotides, the CDR3 is TGTGCCAGCAGCGGGAGACTAGCGGGAGGCAATGAGCAGTTCTTC.

The chain joins TRBV10-2 to TRBJ1-2; D ambiguous. CDR3 length: 15 residues. Trimming took 3 bases from V and 8 from J, leaving 19 bases between them. Germline loops: CDR1 WSHSY, CDR2 SAAADI. The CDR3 loop reads CASSDLLGGLEGYTF. As DNA, the CDR3 is TGCGCCAGCAGTGATTTACTCGGCGGCCTTGAAGGCTACACCTTC.

This clonotype was counted between two and nine times. Sequence at one end of the junction differs from germline and may be a read error. The chain joins TRBV5-1 to TRBJ2-2; weak D call: TRBD2 (6 bases). Germline V gene lookup returns CDR1 SGHRS and CDR2 YFSETQ. CDR3 size: 14 residues. The CDR3 is CANSLEGNTGELFF. CDR3 nucleotides: TGCGCCAACAGCTTGGAGGGGAACACCGGGGAGCTGTTTTTT. Full variable domain (rest looked up from reference TRBV5-1 and TRBJ2-2): KAGVTQTPRYLIKTRGQQVTLSCSPISGHRSVSWYQQTPGQGLQFLFEYFSETQRNKGNFPGRFSGRQFSNSRSEMNVSTLELGDSALYLCANSLEGNTGELFFGEGSRLTVL.

This clonotype was seen ten or more times. The V call is TRBV29-1, the J call TRBJ2-1; TRBD2 is a possible D gene (5 bases). From germline, CDR1 is SQVTM and CDR2 ANQGSEA. This CDR3 contains 13 residues. Trimming cost V 6 bases and J 8 bases, with 17 bases left between them. CDR3 protein: CSVDGKGTDEQFF. In DNA form, the CDR3 reads TGCAGCGTCGACGGGAAAGGTACCGATGAGCAGTTCTTC.

This clonotype turned up a few times. The chain has TRBV7-9 and TRBJ2-1, with 12 bases fitting TRBD2. The germline V gene has CDR1 SEHNR and CDR2 FQNEAQ (reference sequence). The trim removed 4 bases at V and 7 bases at J, leaving 5 bases unmatched. The CDR3 loop spans 15 amino acids. Here the CDR3 reads CASSSLAGGLNEQFF. CDR3 in DNA: TGTGCCAGCAGCTCCCTAGCGGGAGGGCTGAATGAGCAGTTCTTC. The full variable domain, rest sourced from reference TRBV7-9 and TRBJ2-1, is DTGVSQNPRHKITKRGQNVTFRCDPISEHNRLYWYRQTLGQGPEFLTYFQNEAQLEKSRLLSDRFSAERPKGSFSTLEIQRTEQGDSAMYLCASSSLAGGLNEQFFGPGTRLTVL.

The V call is TRBV29-1, the J call TRBJ2-1; no clear D. The V gene's germline CDR1 is SQVTM and CDR2 ANQGSEA. The CDR3 contains 12 residues. Trimming left V 4 bases short and J 6 bases short, with 10 bases between. The CDR3 sequence is CSVGQVSNEQFF. The CDR3 region has the DNA TGCAGCGTTGGGCAAGTTTCCAATGAGCAGTTCTTC.

This clonotype has a count of ten or more. The rearrangement joins TRBV29-1 to TRBJ2-4; 7 bases map to TRBD2. This CDR3 comprises 12 residues. Germline loops: CDR1 SQVTM, CDR2 ANQGSEA. With V trimmed by 4 bases and J by 6 bases, 3 bases remained unmatched. CDR3 coding DNA: TGCAGCGTTGGGGAGGGCCGAAACATTCAGTACTTC. Residues: CSVGEGRNIQYF.